Described below is a single T cell receptor beta chain sequence and its context. The antigen is unknown. This entry belongs to a study of cytomegalovirus exposure and HLA in healthy donors. Study overall: A prior study identified 110 million or so unique TCR beta sequences from about 179 million T cells.

The PCR used 60 Vbeta and 13 Jbeta primers. Repertoires were generated with immunoSEQ multiplex PCR, while TCRdb's copy carries only in-frame clones and drops some. The sample consists of about 240,000 clones, roughly 85% of them appearing once. Study results and caveats: Follow-up analysis later connected one missense variant in DCLRE1C with trimming of TCR beta V- and J-genes. Accurate prediction of most subjects' HLA-A and HLA-B alleles from TCR beta sequences was reported. An analysis that was carried out later associated fewer than 20,000 TCR beta sequences with HLA alleles at 0.05 false discovery rate.

Germline CDR1 and CDR2: SGHTA and FQGTGA. Trimming pared 2 bases from V and 6 bases from J, leaving 16 bases between. The CDR3 spans 15 residues. This TCR was sampled from a girl between 2 and 10 years old in good health and CMV-seronegative. The chain is built from TRBV7-3 and TRBJ1-1, with no clear D. The sequenced sample consisted of PBMCs. The CDR3 sequence is CASSLSTTGLSEAFF. In DNA, the CDR3 is TGTGCCAGCAGCTTATCCACCACGGGGTTATCTGAAGCTTTCTTT.